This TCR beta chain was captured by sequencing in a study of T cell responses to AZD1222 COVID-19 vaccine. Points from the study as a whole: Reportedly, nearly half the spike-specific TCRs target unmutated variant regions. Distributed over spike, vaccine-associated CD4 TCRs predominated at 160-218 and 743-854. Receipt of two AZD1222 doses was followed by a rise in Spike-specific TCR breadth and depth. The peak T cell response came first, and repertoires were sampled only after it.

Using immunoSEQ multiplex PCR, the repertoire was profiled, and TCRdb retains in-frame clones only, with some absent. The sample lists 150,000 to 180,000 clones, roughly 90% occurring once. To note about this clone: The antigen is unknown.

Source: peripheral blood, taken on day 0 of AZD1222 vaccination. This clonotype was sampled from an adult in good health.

The DNA for the CDR3 is TGCGCCAGCAGCCAATGGGCAGGGGGCGAGGCTTTCTTT. It specifies CASSQWAGGEAFF. V gene TRBV4-1 combines with J gene TRBJ1-1; 8 bases are shared with TRBD1. The junction had 7 bases not matched to a gene; V was cut back by 2 bases and J by 11 bases. The CDR3 is made up of 13 amino acids. Germline lookup yields CDR1 MGHRA and CDR2 YSYEKL.